The 12 T cell receptor beta chains below come from one sample, sequenced in a study of T cells after yellow fever vaccination. TCRdb re-called the 5' RACE reads through MiXCR, storing one row per CDR3 protein. The sample lists roughly 520,000 distinct CDR3 sequences, 21% seen once, with around 16% in the top ten. Material: PBMCs, obtained about 20 days after the first yellow fever vaccination. The receptors here all came from a man aged 18 to 29 who received the YFV17D yellow fever vaccine.

The chain uses TRBV20-1 and TRBJ2-1, with a tentative D call TRBD2 (6 bases). Germline V CDR1 and CDR2: DFQATT, SNEGSKA (reference sequence). The CDR3 contains 14 residues. Trimming took off 1 base at V and 9 bases at J, with 16 bases between the two ends. In DNA, the CDR3 is TGCAGTGCTAGAGCCCGGGACTCGGACATTGAGCAGTTCTTC. It encodes CSARARDSDIEQFF.

The J gene is TRBJ2-5, the V gene TRBV4-2, with 7 bases identical to TRBD1. The CDR3 has 14 amino acids. Germline V gene data show CDR1 as LGHNA and CDR2 as YNFKEQ. J gave up 3 bases and V 5 bases, and 6 bases lay outside the gene matches. The DNA for the CDR3 is TGTGCCAGCAGCGTAGACAGGGTTGAAGAGACCCAGTACTTC. Translating gives CASSVDRVEETQYF.

This clonotype was seen repeatedly, ten times or more. V gene TRBV29-1 combines with J gene TRBJ1-1, with 9 bases fitting TRBD1. Germline CDR1 and CDR2: SQVTM and ANQGSEA. CDR3 length: 15 residues. V gave up 6 bases and J gave up 4 bases; unmatched junction bases: 12. CDR3: CSVRTPETGGTEAFF. The CDR3 bases are TGCAGCGTGCGAACCCCGGAGACAGGGGGCACTGAAGCTTTCTTT. The full variable domain, in which reference TRBV29-1 and TRBJ1-1 provide the parts outside the CDR3, is SAVISQKPSRDICQRGTSLTIQCQVDSQVTMMFWYRQQPGQSLTLIATANQGSEATYESGFVIDKFPISRPNLTFSTLTVSNMSPEDSSIYLCSVRTPETGGTEAFFGQGTRLTVV.

CDR3 nucleotide sequence: TGTGCCAGCAGCTTGGACAGGTCGGGGGATACGCAGTATTTT. Amino acids: CASSLDRSGDTQYF. The J gene is TRBJ2-3, the V gene TRBV7-7; 7 bases line up with TRBD1. CDR3 length: 14 amino acids. Germline CDR1 SSHAT, CDR2 FNYEAQ (reference sequence). J was trimmed by 6 bases and V by 3 bases; bases with no gene match: 6.

This clonotype has a handful of counts. The chain is built from TRBV4-3 and TRBJ2-5; TRBD2 might be the D (6 bases). The CDR3 covers 13 residues. Germline values: CDR1 LGHNA, CDR2 YSLEER. V was shortened by 1 base and J by 4 bases, with 7 bases between the two germline ends. CDR3 residues: CASSQVEGETQYF. CDR3 sequence (DNA): TGCGCCAGCAGCCAAGTGGAGGGAGAGACCCAGTACTTC.

The table lists this clonotype with a count of one. CDR3 region: CSAGSGSTDTQYF. The CDR3, as DNA: TGCAGTGCTGGTAGCGGAAGCACAGATACGCAGTATTTT. The chain links TRBV20-1 to TRBJ2-3; D perhaps matches TRBD2 (6 bases). V shed 5 bases and J shed 0 bases, with 9 bases lying between them. This CDR3 spans 13 amino acids. Germline values: CDR1 DFQATT, CDR2 SNEGSKA (reference sequence).

This clonotype appeared a few times. The chain employs TRBV4-2 and TRBJ1-1; D possibly corresponds to TRBD1 (6 bases). V lost 2 bases and J 7 bases, leaving 11 bases between the germline ends. CDR1 LGHNA and CDR2 YNFKEQ come from the germline V gene. The CDR3 extends over 13 amino acids. In DNA, the CDR3 is TGTGCCAGCAGCCAACCCAGGGGAGTTGAAGCTTTCTTT. The encoded protein is CASSQPRGVEAFF.

J is TRBJ2-7 and V is TRBV7-9; D not resolved. The CDR3 spans 14 residues. Trimming took 4 bases from V and 2 from J, leaving 12 bases between them. Germline V gene data show CDR1 as SEHNR and CDR2 as FQNEAQ (reference sequence). The CDR3: CASSSSSSAYEQYF. The DNA of the CDR3 is TGTGCCAGCAGCTCCTCGTCCTCTGCCTACGAGCAGTACTTC.

The V and J genes are TRBV7-2 and TRBJ2-2; D might be TRBD2 (6 bases). Trimming took off 4 bases at V and 5 bases at J, with 17 bases between the two ends. Germline V gene sequence: CDR1 SGHTA, CDR2 FQGNSA. CDR3 length equals 16 residues. CDR3 amino acids: CASSSPGGLFTGELFF. The CDR3 DNA reads as TGTGCCAGCAGCTCCCCAGGCGGACTATTTACCGGGGAGCTGTTTTTT.

The V and J genes are TRBV7-6 and TRBJ2-2; D may be TRBD1 (6 bases). Germline V gene data show CDR1 as SGHVS and CDR2 as FNYEAQ. The V gene lost 5 bases and the J gene lost 6 bases, with 19 bases spanning the gap. The CDR3 runs 16 residues. The CDR3 reads CASSVEGESRAGELFF. CDR3 DNA sequence: TGTGCCAGCAGCGTAGAGGGGGAATCACGTGCCGGGGAGCTGTTTTTT.

The table lists this clonotype with a few counts. The gene calls are TRBV10-3 and TRBJ2-3; D is possibly TRBD1 (5 bases). CDR1 ENHRY and CDR2 SYGVKD come from the germline V gene. The CDR3 is 14 amino acids. Trimming stripped 0 bases from V and 9 bases from J, with 13 bases between. The CDR3 region is CAISESSQGRTQYF. The CDR3 DNA reads as TGTGCCATCAGTGAGTCCTCCCAGGGTCGAACGCAGTATTTT.

The table lists this clonotype with a few counts. V and J are TRBV18 and TRBJ2-7, with 8 bases identical to TRBD1. The CDR3 contains 15 residues. V was clipped by 3 bases and J by 4 bases; unmatched bases: 8. Germline assignment: CDR1 KGHSH and CDR2 LQKENI. This CDR3 is CASSPAGTGSYEQYF. The CDR3 DNA sequence: TGTGCCAGCTCACCCGCCGGGACAGGCTCGTACGAGCAGTACTTC.